This T cell receptor beta chain comes out of a study of OX40 agonist ivuxolimab in advanced cancers. Study details: Treatment received earlier with anti-PD-1, anti-PD-L1 or anti-CTLA-4 agents was allowed, and more than 35% had some. Study-level results: Some of the lowest clonal expansion was seen in partial responders at 0.1-3.0 mg/kg. Nonresponders included some who also had low normalized T-cell clonal expansion. Determination of antigen specificity was not performed for the expanded peripheral T cells.

The CDR3 loop spans 13 amino acids. Trimming took off 3 bases at V and 5 bases at J, with 10 bases between the two ends. CDR1 and CDR2 from the germline V gene are SGHAT and FQNNGV. Only in-frame clones appear in the TCRdb table, and some are missing; sequencing was by immunoSEQ multiplex PCR. This sample has 65,000 to 75,000 clones; about nine tenths occur once, and the top ten carry approximately 0.99%. Concerning this clone: Its target is unknown.

This clonotype was obtained from an adult with an advanced solid tumor such as melanoma, head and neck, liver or kidney cancer. The V call is TRBV11-2, the J call TRBJ2-5; no clear D. Specimen: CD4+ or CD8+ T cells sorted from blood, collected in a trial of the OX40 agonist ivuxolimab. This chain's CDR3 is CASSFSSVETQYF. The CDR3 DNA reads as TGTGCCAGCAGCTTCTCCAGTGTGGAGACCCAGTACTTC. Looking up the rest from reference TRBV11-2 and TRBJ2-5 gives the full variable domain: EAGVAQSPRYKIIEKRQSVAFWCNPISGHATLYWYQQILGQGPKLLIQFQNNGVVDDSQLPKDRFSAERLKGVDSTLKIQPAKLEDSAVYLCASSFSSVETQYFGPGTRLLVL.